Listed below are T cell receptor beta chains from one sample, sequenced in a study of control samples from healthy donors and cancer patients. Clones were read by immunoSEQ multiplex PCR, and TCRdb kept only the in-frame ones, dropping some. The sample consists of 170,000 or so clones, 75% to 95% of them appearing once. The sequenced sample was blood. The receptors were sampled from a woman aged 40 to 49 in good health. Both conserved end residues are part of each CDR3. D genes are given only for firm matches.

>TRBV7-8|NA|TRBJ2-4
CASSPGGSRNIQYF
>TRBV3-1/TRBV3-2|NA|TRBJ1-1
CASSQGASTEAFF
>TRBV3-1/TRBV3-2|TRBD2|TRBJ2-2
CASSQASRGGLGELFF
>TRBV9|TRBD2|TRBJ2-7
CASSSGGHVRYF
>TRBV5-5|NA|TRBJ2-7
CASSINPGEQYF
>TRBV4-1|NA|TRBJ1-3
CASSQAGRSGNTIYF
>TRBV6-5|NA|TRBJ1-2
CASSYKGGGHGYTF
>TRBV28|NA|TRBJ1-2
CASSLRRDYGYTF
>TRBV28|NA|TRBJ2-7
CASGSYRAREQYF
>TRBV16|NA|TRBJ1-1
CASSQAAHTEAFF
>TRBV14|NA|TRBJ1-2
CASSQFEGHYGYTF
>TRBV5-1|NA|TRBJ1-2
CASSLGGPNYGYTF
>TRBV9|NA|TRBJ2-3
CASSVSATDTQYF
>TRBV5-1|TRBD1|TRBJ1-6
CASSFTVTGASNSPLHF
>TRBV25-1|NA|TRBJ1-1
CASSEYQKGEAFF